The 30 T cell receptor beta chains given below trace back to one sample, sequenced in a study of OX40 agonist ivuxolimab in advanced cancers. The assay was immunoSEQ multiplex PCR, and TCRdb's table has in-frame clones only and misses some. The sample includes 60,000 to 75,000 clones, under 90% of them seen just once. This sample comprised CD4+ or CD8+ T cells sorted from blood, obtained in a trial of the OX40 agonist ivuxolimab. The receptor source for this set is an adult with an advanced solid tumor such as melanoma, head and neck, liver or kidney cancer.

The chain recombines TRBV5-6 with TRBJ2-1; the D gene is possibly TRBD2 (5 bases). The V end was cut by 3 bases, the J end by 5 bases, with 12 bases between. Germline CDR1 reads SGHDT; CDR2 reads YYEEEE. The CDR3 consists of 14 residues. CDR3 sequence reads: CASSSGYEDNEQFF. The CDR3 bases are TGTGCCAGCAGCTCGGGATATGAGGACAATGAGCAGTTCTTC.

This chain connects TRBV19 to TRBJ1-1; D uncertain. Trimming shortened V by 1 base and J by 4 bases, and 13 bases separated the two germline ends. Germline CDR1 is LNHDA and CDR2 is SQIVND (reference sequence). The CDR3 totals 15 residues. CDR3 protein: CASSIGPGWGTEAFF. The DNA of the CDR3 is TGTGCCAGTAGTATAGGTCCGGGGTGGGGCACTGAAGCTTTCTTT.

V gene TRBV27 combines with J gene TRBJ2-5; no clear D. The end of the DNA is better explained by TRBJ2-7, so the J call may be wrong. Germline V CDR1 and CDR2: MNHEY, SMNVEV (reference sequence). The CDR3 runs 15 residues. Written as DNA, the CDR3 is TGTGCCAGCAGTGCGCCCCGCCGGGCAACCTACGAGCAGTACTTC. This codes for CASSAPRRATYEQYF.

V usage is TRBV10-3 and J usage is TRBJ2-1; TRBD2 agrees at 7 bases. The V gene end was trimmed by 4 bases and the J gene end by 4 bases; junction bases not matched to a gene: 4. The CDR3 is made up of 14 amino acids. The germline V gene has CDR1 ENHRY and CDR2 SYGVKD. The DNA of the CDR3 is TGTGCCATCAGTGGGATAGCGGGTTACAATGAGCAGTTCTTC. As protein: CAISGIAGYNEQFF.

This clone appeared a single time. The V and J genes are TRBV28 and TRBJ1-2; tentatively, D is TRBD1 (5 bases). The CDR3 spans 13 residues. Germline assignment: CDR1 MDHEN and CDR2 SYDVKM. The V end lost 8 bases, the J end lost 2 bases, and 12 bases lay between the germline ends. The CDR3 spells CASHIRENYGYTF. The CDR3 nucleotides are TGTGCCAGCCACATCAGGGAAAACTATGGCTACACCTTC.

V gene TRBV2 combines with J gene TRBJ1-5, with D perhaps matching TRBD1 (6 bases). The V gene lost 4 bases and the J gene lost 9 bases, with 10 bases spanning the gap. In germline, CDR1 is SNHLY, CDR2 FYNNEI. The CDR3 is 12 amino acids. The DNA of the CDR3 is TGTGCCAGCAGTGGAGGGGGGGGGCCCCAGCATTTT. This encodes CASSGGGGPQHF.

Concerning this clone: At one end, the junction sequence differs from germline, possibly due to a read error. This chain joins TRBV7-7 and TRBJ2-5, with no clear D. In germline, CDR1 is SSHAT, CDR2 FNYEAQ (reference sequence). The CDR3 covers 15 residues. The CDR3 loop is CASSLQLGYQETQYF. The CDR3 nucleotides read TGTGCTAGCAGCTTACAGCTAGGTTACCAAGAGACCCAGTACTTC.

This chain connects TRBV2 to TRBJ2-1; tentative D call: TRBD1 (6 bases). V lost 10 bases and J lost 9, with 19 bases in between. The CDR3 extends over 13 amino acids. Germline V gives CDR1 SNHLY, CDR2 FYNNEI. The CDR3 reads CATSMGAGAEQFF. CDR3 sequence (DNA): TGTGCCACCTCAATGGGGGCCGGAGCTGAGCAGTTCTTC.

CDR3 DNA sequence: TGTGCCAGCAGCGTAGAAGCGGGAGAAGGGTACGAGCAGTACTTC. Residues: CASSVEAGEGYEQYF. The rearrangement uses TRBV9 and TRBJ2-7; 8 bases agree with TRBD2. J gave up 4 bases and V 0 bases, and 6 bases lay outside the gene matches. The germline V gene has CDR1 SGDLS and CDR2 YYNGEE. CDR3 size: 15 residues.

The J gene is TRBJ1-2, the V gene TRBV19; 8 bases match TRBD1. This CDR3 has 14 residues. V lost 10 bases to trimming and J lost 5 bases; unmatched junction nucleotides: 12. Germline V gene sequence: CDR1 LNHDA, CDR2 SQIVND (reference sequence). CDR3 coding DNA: TGTGCCACCGAGGGACAGGCGATAGGTTATGGCTACACCTTC. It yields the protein CATEGQAIGYGYTF. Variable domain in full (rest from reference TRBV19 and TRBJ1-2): DGGITQSPKYLFRKEGQNVTLSCEQNLNHDAMYWYRQDPGQGLRLIYYSQIVNDFQKGDIAEGYSVSREKKESFPLTVTSAQKNPTAFYLCATEGQAIGYGYTFGSGTRLTVV.

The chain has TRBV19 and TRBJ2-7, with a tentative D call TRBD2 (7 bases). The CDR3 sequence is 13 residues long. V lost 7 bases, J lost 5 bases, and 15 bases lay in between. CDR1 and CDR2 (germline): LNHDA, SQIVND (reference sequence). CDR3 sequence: CASNISGGNEQYF. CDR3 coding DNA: TGTGCCAGTAATATTTCGGGGGGCAACGAGCAGTACTTC.

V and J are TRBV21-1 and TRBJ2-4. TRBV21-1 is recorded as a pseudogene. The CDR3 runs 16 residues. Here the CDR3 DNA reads TGTGCCAGCAGCAAAGTCAAAAGAATAGCCAAAAACATTCAGTACTTC. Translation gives CASSKVKRIAKNIQYF.

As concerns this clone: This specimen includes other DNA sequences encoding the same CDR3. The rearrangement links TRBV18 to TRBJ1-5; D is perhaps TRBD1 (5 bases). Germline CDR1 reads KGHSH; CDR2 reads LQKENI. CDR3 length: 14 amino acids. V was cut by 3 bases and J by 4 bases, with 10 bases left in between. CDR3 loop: CASSPPGPNQPQHF. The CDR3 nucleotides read TGTGCCAGCTCACCCCCGGGGCCTAATCAGCCCCAGCATTTT.

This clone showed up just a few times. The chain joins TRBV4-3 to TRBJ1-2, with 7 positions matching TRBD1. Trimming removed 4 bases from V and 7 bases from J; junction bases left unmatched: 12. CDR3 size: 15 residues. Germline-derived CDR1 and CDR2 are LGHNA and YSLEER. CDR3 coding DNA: TGCGCCAGCAGCCGGGCGACAGGGTCTTTGGGTGGCTACACCTTC. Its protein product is CASSRATGSLGGYTF.

CDR3 in amino acids: CASSSGLAGYNEQFF. For the CDR3, the DNA is TGTGCCAGCAGCTCGGGACTAGCGGGCTACAATGAGCAGTTCTTC. The chain recombines TRBV7-6 with TRBJ2-1; 12 bases are shared with TRBD2. The CDR3 is 15 residues long. From germline, CDR1 is SGHVS and CDR2 FNYEAQ. Losses at the gene ends were 4 bases for V and 3 bases for J; bases not matched to a gene: 1.

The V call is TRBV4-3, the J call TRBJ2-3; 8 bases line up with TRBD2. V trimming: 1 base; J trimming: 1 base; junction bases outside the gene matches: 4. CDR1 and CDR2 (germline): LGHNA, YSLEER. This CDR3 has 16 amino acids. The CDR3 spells CASSQGGGGRTDTQYF. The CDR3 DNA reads TGCGCCAGCAGCCAAGGAGGCGGGGGGCGCACAGATACGCAGTATTTT.

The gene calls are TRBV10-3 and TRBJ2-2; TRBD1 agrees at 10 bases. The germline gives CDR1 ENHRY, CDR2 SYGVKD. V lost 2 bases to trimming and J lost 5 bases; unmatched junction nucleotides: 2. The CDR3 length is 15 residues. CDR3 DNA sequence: TGTGCCATCAGTGAGCGGGGACAGGGGACCGGGGAGCTGTTTTTT. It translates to CAISERGQGTGELFF.

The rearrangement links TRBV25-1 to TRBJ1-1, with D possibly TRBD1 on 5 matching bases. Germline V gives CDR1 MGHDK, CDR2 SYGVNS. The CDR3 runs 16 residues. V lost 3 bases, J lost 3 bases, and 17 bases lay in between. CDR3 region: CASSDPGQGGYTEAFF. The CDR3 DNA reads TGTGCCAGCAGTGACCCTGGTCAGGGAGGGTACACTGAAGCTTTCTTT.

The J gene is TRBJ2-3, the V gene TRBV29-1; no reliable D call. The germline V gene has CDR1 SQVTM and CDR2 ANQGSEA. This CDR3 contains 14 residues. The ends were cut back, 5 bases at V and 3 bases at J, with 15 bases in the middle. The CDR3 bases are TGCAGCGTTACGACATACATCCCGACAGATACGCAGTATTTT. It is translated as CSVTTYIPTDTQYF.

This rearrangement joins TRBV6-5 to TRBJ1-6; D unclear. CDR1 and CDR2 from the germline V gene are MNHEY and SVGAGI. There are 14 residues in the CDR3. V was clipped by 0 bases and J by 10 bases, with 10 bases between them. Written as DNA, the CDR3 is TGTGCCAGCAGTTACTCGAATTCTGGGTCACCCCTCCACTTT. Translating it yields CASSYSNSGSPLHF.

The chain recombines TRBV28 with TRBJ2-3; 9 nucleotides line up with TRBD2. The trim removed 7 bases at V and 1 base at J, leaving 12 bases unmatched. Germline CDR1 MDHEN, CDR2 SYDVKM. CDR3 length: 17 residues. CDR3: CASKSGGTPGGTDTQYF. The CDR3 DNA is TGTGCCAGCAAGAGCGGGGGGACCCCTGGAGGCACAGATACGCAGTATTTT.

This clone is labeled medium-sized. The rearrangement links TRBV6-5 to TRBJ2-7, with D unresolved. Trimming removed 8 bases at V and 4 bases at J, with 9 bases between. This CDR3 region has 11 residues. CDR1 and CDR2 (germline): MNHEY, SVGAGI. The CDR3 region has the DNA TGTGCCAGCGGCAAGGGTTACGAGCAGTACTTC. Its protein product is CASGKGYEQYF.

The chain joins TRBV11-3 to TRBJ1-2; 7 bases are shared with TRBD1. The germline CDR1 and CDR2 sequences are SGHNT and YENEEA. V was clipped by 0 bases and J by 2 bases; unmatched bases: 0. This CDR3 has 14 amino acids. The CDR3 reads CASSLETGNYGYTF. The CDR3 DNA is TGTGCCAGCAGCTTAGAGACAGGGAACTATGGCTACACCTTC.

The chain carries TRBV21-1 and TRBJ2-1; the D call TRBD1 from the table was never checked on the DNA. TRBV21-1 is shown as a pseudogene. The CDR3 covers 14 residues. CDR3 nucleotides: TGTGCCAGGAGGGACAGTTATCGGTACAATGAGCAGTTCTTC. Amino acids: CARRDSYRYNEQFF.

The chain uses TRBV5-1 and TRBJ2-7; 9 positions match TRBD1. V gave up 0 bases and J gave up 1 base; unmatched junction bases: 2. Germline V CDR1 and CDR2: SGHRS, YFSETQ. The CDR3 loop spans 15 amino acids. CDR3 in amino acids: CASSLGQGVSYEQYF. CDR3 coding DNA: TGCGCCAGCAGCTTGGGACAGGGGGTTTCCTACGAGCAGTACTTC. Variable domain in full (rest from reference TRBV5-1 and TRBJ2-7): KAGVTQTPRYLIKTRGQQVTLSCSPISGHRSVSWYQQTPGQGLQFLFEYFSETQRNKGNFPGRFSGRQFSNSRSEMNVSTLELGDSALYLCASSLGQGVSYEQYFGPGTRLTVT.

The CDR3 DNA reads TGCAGCGTTGGGAGTTGGGGTGGCCAAGAGACCCAGTACTTC. This codes for CSVGSWGGQETQYF. V is TRBV29-1 and J is TRBJ2-5, with unresolved D. This CDR3 is 14 amino acids long. Trimming cost V 4 bases and J 1 base, with 13 bases left between them. CDR1 and CDR2 (germline): SQVTM, ANQGSEA. Together with reference TRBV29-1 and TRBJ2-5, the CDR3 gives the full variable domain: SAVISQKPSRDICQRGTSLTIQCQVDSQVTMMFWYRQQPGQSLTLIATANQGSEATYESGFVIDKFPISRPNLTFSTLTVSNMSPEDSSIYLCSVGSWGGQETQYFGPGTRLLVL.

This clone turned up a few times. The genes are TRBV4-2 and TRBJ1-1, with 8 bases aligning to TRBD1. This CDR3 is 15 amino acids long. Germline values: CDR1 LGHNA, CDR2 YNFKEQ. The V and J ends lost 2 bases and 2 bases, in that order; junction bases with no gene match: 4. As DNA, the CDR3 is TGTGCCAGCAGCCAATTGGACAGGGACAACACTGAAGCTTTCTTT. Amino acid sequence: CASSQLDRDNTEAFF.

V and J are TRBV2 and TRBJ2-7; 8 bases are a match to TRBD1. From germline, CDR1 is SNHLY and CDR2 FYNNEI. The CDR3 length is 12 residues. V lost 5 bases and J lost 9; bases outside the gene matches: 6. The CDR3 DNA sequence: TGTGCCAGCAGTCGTCAGGGGGCTGGGCAGTACTTC. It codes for CASSRQGAGQYF. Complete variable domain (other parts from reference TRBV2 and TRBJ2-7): EPEVTQTPSHQVTQMGQEVILRCVPISNHLYFYWYRQILGQKVEFLVSFYNNEISEKSEIFDDQFSVERPDGSNFTLKIRSTKLEDSAMYFCASSRQGAGQYFGPGTRLTVT.

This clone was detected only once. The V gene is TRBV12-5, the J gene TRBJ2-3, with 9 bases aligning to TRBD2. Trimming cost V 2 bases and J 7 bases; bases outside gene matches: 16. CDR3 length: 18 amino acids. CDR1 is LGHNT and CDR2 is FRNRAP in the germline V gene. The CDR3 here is CASGLTWQREASQYTQYF. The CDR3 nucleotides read TGTGCTAGTGGTTTGACCTGGCAGCGGGAGGCCTCCCAATATACGCAGTATTTT.

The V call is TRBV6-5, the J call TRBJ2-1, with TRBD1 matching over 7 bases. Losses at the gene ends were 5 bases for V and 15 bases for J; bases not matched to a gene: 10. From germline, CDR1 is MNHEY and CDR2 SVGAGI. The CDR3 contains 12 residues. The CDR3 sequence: CASSTPTGWVFF. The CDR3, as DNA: TGTGCCAGCAGTACCCCGACAGGGTGGGTGTTCTTC.